This entry describes one TCR beta chain. Relative to the germline gene, one junction end is altered; a read error may explain this. The CDR3 length is 15 residues. The germline gives CDR1 ENHRY, CDR2 SYGVKD. This entry belongs to a study of blood T cell repertoires in COVID-19. The wider study: The samples span acute and convalescent COVID-19 from the United States, Italy and Spain. Nucleic acid was either cDNA or gDNA, and it came from T cells, B-cell-depleted T cells, or PBMCs.

Original methodology: For nucleated cells, counts were estimated from reference gene primer amplification. Sequencing used immunoSEQ multiplex PCR; TCRdb keeps in-frame clones, though not all of them. Clone size and the V and J calls come from that table; the DNA yielded D and trimming. Altogether roughly 120,000 clones are present, about 83% being singletons, with the ten largest covering about 6.6%. Input material: peripheral blood. The chain links TRBV10-3 to TRBJ2-7; TRBD1 matches at 7 bases. This receptor was obtained from a man in his sixties or seventies with acute or convalescent COVID-19. The CDR3, as DNA: TGTGCCATCAATGAGCTGGGGACAGTCTCCTACGAGCAGTACTTC. Translation gives CAINELGTVSYEQYF.